The 26 T cell receptor beta chains below were found in one sample sequenced in a study of blood T cell repertoires in COVID-19. Assay used: immunoSEQ multiplex PCR; TCRdb lists only in-frame clones, some missing. The sample has about 150,000 clones, about four fifths seen once. What was sequenced was peripheral blood. Source of these receptors: a man between 60 and 75 years old with acute or convalescent COVID-19.

This clone has just a few counts. The chain joins TRBV6-6 to TRBJ1-1; TRBD1 is a possible D gene (6 bases). Trimming took off 2 bases at V and 6 bases at J, with 16 bases between the two ends. Germline-derived CDR1 and CDR2 are MNHNY and SVGAGI (reference sequence). This CDR3 is built from 15 residues. CDR3 protein: CASSYNRRGSAEAFF. Written as DNA, the CDR3 is TGTGCCAGCAGTTACAACCGCAGGGGATCCGCTGAAGCTTTCTTT.

This clone was recorded a few times. J is TRBJ2-3 and V is TRBV29-1, with 8 positions matching TRBD2. Germline CDR1 and CDR2: SQVTM and ANQGSEA. The CDR3 is 15 residues long. Trimming took 6 bases from V and 0 from J; bases not matched to a gene: 8. The CDR3 DNA reads TGCAGCGTCCTATTAGCGGGATCTAGCACAGATACGCAGTATTTT. Its protein is CSVLLAGSSTDTQYF.

This chain connects TRBV9 to TRBJ1-3, with 9 bases aligning to TRBD1. CDR1 is SGDLS, CDR2 YYNGEE, per germline. The V segment lost 3 bases and the J segment 4 bases; nucleotides outside the gene matches: 2. This CDR3 is built from 14 residues. This chain's CDR3 is CASSETGGGNTIYF. The CDR3 DNA follows: TGTGCCAGCAGCGAAACAGGGGGCGGAAACACCATATATTTT.

The chain carries TRBV2 and TRBJ2-1; TRBD1 matches 8 bases. Trimming took 6 bases from V and 6 from J; bases not matched to a gene: 10. CDR1 and CDR2 from the germline V gene are SNHLY and FYNNEI. This CDR3 region has 15 residues. The chain's CDR3 is CASRSGTGAPNEQFF. The CDR3, as DNA: TGTGCCAGCAGGTCTGGGACAGGTGCCCCCAATGAGCAGTTCTTC.

The chain uses TRBV7-9 and TRBJ2-5, with D maybe TRBD1 (5 bases). The CDR3 is 13 amino acids. CDR1 is SEHNR and CDR2 is FQNEAQ in the germline V gene (reference sequence). Deletions cut 5 bases from V and 9 bases from J, with 16 bases between. This CDR3 reads CASSPYNARAQYF. The CDR3 DNA is TGTGCCAGCAGCCCCTATAACGCCAGGGCCCAGTACTTC.

The rearrangement links TRBV5-4 to TRBJ2-7; no firm D call. Germline CDR1 reads SGHNT; CDR2 reads YYREEE (reference sequence). The CDR3 loop spans 14 amino acids. Trimming left V 4 bases short and J 4 bases short, with 15 bases between. In DNA form, the CDR3 reads TGTGCCAGCAGCCTAGACGGCGTAAGATACGAGCAGTACTTC. Its translation: CASSLDGVRYEQYF. Using reference TRBV5-4 and TRBJ2-7 for the parts outside the CDR3, the full variable domain is ETGVTQSPTHLIKTRGQQVTLRCSSQSGHNTVSWYQQALGQGPQFIFQYYREEENGRGNFPPRFSGLQFPNYSSELNVNALELDDSALYLCASSLDGVRYEQYFGPGTRLTVT.

The V and J genes are TRBV3-1 (or the pseudogene TRBV3-2) and TRBJ1-3, with D unclear. This CDR3 is built from 16 residues. CDR1 is LGHDT, CDR2 YNNKEL, per germline (reference sequence). Between the trimmed V and J ends, which lost 0 bases and 1 base, there was a span of 10 bases. In DNA, the CDR3 is TGTGCCAGCAGCCAAGAGGTACGCCGGTCTGGAAACACCATATATTTT. This gives the protein CASSQEVRRSGNTIYF.

This chain connects TRBV7-2 to TRBJ2-3, with D possibly matching TRBD1 (7 bases). The length of the CDR3 is 17 residues. Germline CDR1 reads SGHTA; CDR2 reads FQGNSA. The V gene lost 5 bases and the J gene lost 3 bases, with 21 bases spanning the gap. This CDR3 reads CASSLGQGGPVTDTQYF. The CDR3 DNA reads TGTGCCAGCAGCCTAGGTCAGGGGGGTCCCGTGACAGATACGCAGTATTTT.

V usage is TRBV6-5 and J usage is TRBJ2-7; 7 bases agree with TRBD2. With 5 bases clipped from V and 0 bases from J, the junction kept 7 bases outside the gene matches. Germline CDR1 and CDR2: MNHEY and SVGAGI. The CDR3 runs 15 residues. CDR3 DNA sequence: TGTGCCAGCAGTCTTGGGGCGGGAGACTCCTACGAGCAGTACTTC. The encoded protein is CASSLGAGDSYEQYF.

The rearrangement uses TRBV4-1 and TRBJ1-2; 7 bases are shared with TRBD1. From germline, CDR1 is MGHRA and CDR2 YSYEKL. The CDR3 length is 13 residues. V gave up 3 bases and J gave up 8 bases; unmatched junction bases: 6. The CDR3 DNA sequence: TGCGCCAGCAGCCAGGGACAGACTGTGGGCTACACCTTC. It codes for CASSQGQTVGYTF.

The rearrangement joins TRBV19 to TRBJ2-7; D not certain. This CDR3 is 15 amino acids long. Germline V lookup: CDR1 LNHDA, CDR2 SQIVND (reference sequence). V was cut by 6 bases and J by 6 bases, with 21 bases left in between. The DNA for the CDR3 is TGTGCCAGTAGCAATCATCAGCAGGCCATGGGCGAGCAGTACTTC. This sequence encodes CASSNHQQAMGEQYF.

J is TRBJ2-1 and V is TRBV11-1; TRBD2 might be the D (6 bases). Between the trimmed V and J ends, which lost 0 bases and 4 bases, there was a span of 10 bases. Germline assignment: CDR1 SGHAT and CDR2 FQDESV (reference sequence). This CDR3 is 15 amino acids long. The CDR3 nucleotides are TGTGCCAGCAGCTTAGCCCTAGCGTTTTACAATGAGCAGTTCTTC. The encoded protein is CASSLALAFYNEQFF.

This clone was observed a few times. This CDR3 reads CASRSTGPGSVGSYNEQFF. Written as DNA, the CDR3 is TGTGCCAGTAGATCTACTGGCCCGGGGTCGGTTGGGTCCTACAATGAGCAGTTCTTC. The chain links TRBV28 to TRBJ2-1; maybe TRBD2 (5 bases). The CDR3 has 19 amino acids. V dropped 9 bases and J dropped 1 base, with 28 bases sitting between them. CDR1 is MDHEN, CDR2 SYDVKM, per germline.

V usage is TRBV5-4 and J usage is TRBJ2-1; 9 bases match TRBD2. Trimming removed 5 bases from V and 0 bases from J; junction bases left unmatched: 6. This CDR3 has 16 residues. The germline V gene encodes CDR1 SGHNT and CDR2 YYREEE (reference sequence). CDR3 in DNA: TGTGCCAGCAGGCGGGGTAGCGGGAGCTCCTACAATGAGCAGTTCTTC. Residues: CASRRGSGSSYNEQFF. Looking up the rest from reference TRBV5-4 and TRBJ2-1 gives the full variable domain: ETGVTQSPTHLIKTRGQQVTLRCSSQSGHNTVSWYQQALGQGPQFIFQYYREEENGRGNFPPRFSGLQFPNYSSELNVNALELDDSALYLCASRRGSGSSYNEQFFGPGTRLTVL.

This clone was picked up a small number of times. The chain couples TRBV5-4 to TRBJ2-6; a possible D gene is TRBD1 (6 bases). Trimming cost V 0 bases and J 2 bases, with 9 bases left between them. CDR3 length equals 16 residues. Germline CDR1 reads SGHNT; CDR2 reads YYREEE (reference sequence). The CDR3 bases are TGTGCCAGCAGCTTGGCGGCAGGGGCTGGGGCCAACGTCCTGACTTTC. Translating it yields CASSLAAGAGANVLTF.

V and J are TRBV11-2 and TRBJ1-1, with D perhaps matching TRBD1 (5 bases). V lost 1 base, J lost 2 bases, and 14 bases lay in between. Germline values: CDR1 SGHAT, CDR2 FQNNGV. This CDR3 has 16 amino acids. CDR3 loop: CASSLVGEGPNTEAFF. CDR3 DNA: TGTGCCAGCAGCTTAGTGGGGGAGGGCCCAAACACTGAAGCTTTCTTT.

The gene calls are TRBV12-1 and TRBJ2-7; the table names TRBD1, a call not compared with the DNA. TRBV12-1 is a recognized pseudogene. This CDR3 has 15 residues. The CDR3 DNA follows: TGTGCCAGCAGCGGCAGGGGTAAGAACTCCTACGAGCAGTACTTC. Protein product: CASSGRGKNSYEQYF.

This chain joins TRBV11-2 and TRBJ2-1; 14 bases line up with TRBD2. The germline gives CDR1 SGHAT, CDR2 FQNNGV. The CDR3 extends over 17 amino acids. V dropped 4 bases and J dropped 3; count of bases not matched to a gene: 5. This chain's CDR3 is CASSSRTSGGHYNEQFF. In DNA form, the CDR3 reads TGTGCCAGCAGCTCTCGGACTAGCGGGGGGCACTACAATGAGCAGTTCTTC.

This sequence joins TRBV3-1 (or the pseudogene TRBV3-2) and TRBJ2-2; 7 bases fit TRBD2. This CDR3 has 16 residues. The germline gives CDR1 LGHDT, CDR2 YNNKEL (reference sequence). V lost 3 bases and J lost 4; bases outside the gene matches: 8. The CDR3 protein is CASSQNLIAGTGELFF. The DNA for the CDR3 is TGTGCCAGCAGCCAGAACCTAATAGCGGGCACCGGGGAGCTGTTTTTT.

CDR3 region: CAWREYNSPLHF. CDR3 bases: TGTGCCTGGAGGGAGTATAATTCACCCCTCCACTTT. The chain has TRBV30 and TRBJ1-6; D gene unclear. V was pared by 3 bases and J by 4 bases, with 4 bases between. The CDR3 is 12 residues long. Germline V gives CDR1 GTSNPN, CDR2 SVGIG (reference sequence).

This clone was detected only a few times. The chain employs TRBV4-3 and TRBJ1-5, with 7 bases matching TRBD1. V gave up 0 bases and J gave up 5 bases; unmatched junction bases: 4. This CDR3 is 15 amino acids long. Per the germline V gene, CDR1 is LGHNA and CDR2 is YSLEER. The CDR3 spells CASSQDGDSYQPQHF. The CDR3 DNA follows: TGCGCCAGCAGCCAAGATGGGGACAGCTATCAGCCCCAGCATTTT.

This chain connects TRBV3-1 (or the pseudogene TRBV3-2) to TRBJ1-3; tentatively, D is TRBD1 (5 bases). The germline CDR1 and CDR2 sequences are LGHDT and YNNKEL (reference sequence). V lost 4 bases and J lost 2, with 12 bases in between. CDR3 length: 15 residues. For the CDR3, the DNA is TGTGCCAGCAGCCGCCAGGCGGGACCTGGAAACACCATATATTTT. Residues: CASSRQAGPGNTIYF.

Only one count was recorded for this clone. The rearrangement links TRBV3-1 (or the pseudogene TRBV3-2) to TRBJ1-2; D unclear. This CDR3 spans 14 amino acids. The V end lost 1 base, the J end lost 9 bases, and 15 bases lay between the germline ends. CDR1 LGHDT and CDR2 YNNKEL come from the germline V gene (reference sequence). The CDR3 nucleotides read TGTGCCAGCAGCCAAGTTGTGAGCGCCGGGAGCTACACCTTC. Translation gives CASSQVVSAGSYTF.

This clone was counted a few times. The gene calls are TRBV7-2 and TRBJ2-1; 9 nucleotides align to TRBD2. Germline CDR1 SGHTA, CDR2 FQGNSA. Unmatched junction bases numbered 8, after V lost 5 bases and J lost 6 bases. The CDR3 is 15 amino acids. CDR3 sequence reads: CASSPLAGAGNEQFF. DNA of the CDR3: TGTGCCAGCAGCCCATTAGCGGGGGCAGGCAATGAGCAGTTCTTC.

The J gene is TRBJ2-1, the V gene TRBV6-5, with 11 bases fitting TRBD1. This CDR3 is built from 14 residues. CDR1 MNHEY and CDR2 SVGAGI come from the germline V gene. Trimming cost V 6 bases and J 6 bases; bases outside gene matches: 4. The CDR3 sequence: CASRPGTGGNEQFF. As DNA, the CDR3 is TGTGCCAGCAGGCCCGGGACAGGGGGCAATGAGCAGTTCTTC.

V and J are TRBV7-2 and TRBJ1-1; maybe TRBD1 (5 bases). Germline V lookup: CDR1 SGHTA, CDR2 FQGNSA. The CDR3 is made up of 16 amino acids. Trimming took 1 base from V and 0 from J, leaving 12 bases between them. The CDR3 DNA reads as TGTGCCAGCAGCTTAGGTGGGGCCTGGCTGAACACTGAAGCTTTCTTT. Translation gives CASSLGGAWLNTEAFF. Together with reference TRBV7-2 and TRBJ1-1, the CDR3 gives the full variable domain: GAGVSQSPSNKVTEKGKDVELRCDPISGHTALYWYRQSLGQGLEFLIYFQGNSAPDKSGLPSDRFSAERTGGSVSTLTIQRTQQEDSAVYLCASSLGGAWLNTEAFFGQGTRLTVV.